What follows is one T cell receptor (beta chain) and its context. Methods used by the authors: Out-of-frame sequences were removed, leaving around 2.2 million distinct TCRbeta sequences. This table comes from immunoSEQ multiplex PCR, and its TCRdb copy is limited to in-frame clones, with some not included. That table is the source of V, J and clone size, and D and trimming were worked out from the DNA. The data contain 61,000 or so clones, around three quarters of them singletons. The sort gate was single viable CD3+CD4+CD8-CD45RO+ cells for memory CD4+ T cells. This specimen comes from a study of memory CD4+ T cells and cytomegalovirus serostatus. Between the trimmed V and J ends, which lost 4 bases and 4 bases, there was a span of 4 bases. Germline V CDR1 and CDR2: DFQATT, SNEGSKA (reference sequence). The CDR3 consists of 10 residues.

The chain carries TRBV20-1 and TRBJ2-5; D is undetermined. Sequenced input: memory CD4+ T cells from blood. This TCR derives from an adult in good health and CMV-seronegative. Some clones in this sample may be carry-over from other donors' samples. DNA for the CDR3: TGCAGTGCTAAGGGAGAGACCCAGTACTTC. Its translation is CSAKGETQYF.